The present TCR beta chain was sequenced within a study of cytomegalovirus exposure and HLA in healthy donors. CDR3 size: 13 residues. V lost 6 bases to trimming and J lost 6 bases; unmatched junction nucleotides: 7. In germline, CDR1 is SGHVS, CDR2 FNYEAQ. The PCR contained 60 Vbeta and 13 Jbeta primers. Libraries were prepared by immunoSEQ multiplex PCR; TCRdb keeps only in-frame clonotypes and omits some of them. The sample records around 130,000 clones, roughly 70% being singletons. This clonotype was obtained from a man aged 25-40 years in good health and CMV-seronegative. V usage is TRBV7-6 and J usage is TRBJ2-7, with TRBD2 matching 8 bases. Sequencing was performed on PBMCs. The CDR3 reads CASREGLEGEQYF. CDR3 in DNA: TGTGCCAGCAGGGAGGGACTAGAAGGCGAGCAGTACTTC.